One sample yielded the 30 T cell receptor beta chains listed below, sequenced in a study of blood T cell repertoires in COVID-19. TCRdb's copy holds only in-frame clones and misses some; the assay was immunoSEQ multiplex PCR. Of roughly 410,000 clones listed, around 89% are singletons. Source material: peripheral blood. Receptor source: a woman aged 40 to 55 with COVID-19, enrolled during active disease.

The V and J genes are TRBV20-1 and TRBJ1-1; 8 bases line up with TRBD1. Germline V CDR1 and CDR2: DFQATT, SNEGSKA (reference sequence). The CDR3 is made up of 12 amino acids. The V gene end was trimmed by 3 bases and the J gene end by 8 bases; junction bases not matched to a gene: 5. The CDR3 here is CSASSRGLEAFF. The DNA for the CDR3 is TGCAGTGCTAGTTCCAGGGGGCTCGAAGCTTTCTTT.

The chain uses TRBV6-6 and TRBJ1-4; D remains unclear. V was pared by 2 bases and J by 8 bases, with 15 bases between. The CDR3 is 15 residues long. From germline, CDR1 is MNHNY and CDR2 SVGAGI (reference sequence). CDR3 amino acids: CASSYQTGVEEKLFF. The CDR3 DNA follows: TGTGCCAGCAGTTACCAGACGGGAGTGGAAGAAAAACTGTTTTTT.

This clone is a singleton in its sample. A much larger clonotype is one base distant, so this may be a read error. In the same sample, other DNA sequences code for this CDR3. This chain connects TRBV18 to TRBJ1-1; D may be TRBD1 (5 bases). Per the germline V gene, CDR1 is KGHSH and CDR2 is LQKENI. CDR3 size: 13 residues. Trimming removed 4 bases from V and 2 bases from J, with 8 bases in between. CDR3 bases: TGTGCCAGCTCACAACAGGCAAACACTGAAGCTTTCTTT. Its translation is CASSQQANTEAFF.

The chain uses TRBV27 and TRBJ2-1, with a weak D call TRBD2 (6 bases). CDR1 MNHEY and CDR2 SMNVEV come from the germline V gene (reference sequence). CDR3 length equals 13 residues. V was cut by 2 bases and J by 6 bases, with 8 bases left in between. The CDR3 sequence: CASSLGGANEQFF. In DNA form, the CDR3 reads TGTGCCAGCAGTTTAGGCGGGGCCAATGAGCAGTTCTTC.

The chain uses TRBV30 and TRBJ1-2, with D tentatively TRBD1 (6 bases). The V end was cut by 5 bases, the J end by 6 bases, with 28 bases between. CDR3 size: 17 residues. The V gene's germline CDR1 is GTSNPN and CDR2 SVGIG (reference sequence). The CDR3 here is CAWHTRSGQTLLHGYTF. The CDR3 DNA reads as TGTGCCTGGCACACGCGCTCCGGACAGACCTTATTGCATGGCTACACCTTC.

The chain is built from TRBV30 and TRBJ1-4; D uncertain. CDR1 and CDR2 from the germline V gene are GTSNPN and SVGIG (reference sequence). The ends were cut back, 2 bases at V and 8 bases at J, with 6 bases in the middle. This CDR3 has 11 residues. DNA for the CDR3: TGTGCCTGGAGTAATAGCGAAAAACTGTTTTTT. Amino acids: CAWSNSEKLFF. Filled out from reference TRBV30 and TRBJ1-4, the complete variable domain reads SQTIHQWPATLVQPVGSPLSLECTVEGTSNPNLYWYRQAAGRGLQLLFYSVGIGQISSEVPQNLSASRPQDRQFILSSKKLLLSDSGFYLCAWSNSEKLFFGSGTQLSVL.

The V call is TRBV14, the J call TRBJ2-3, with 10 bases that match TRBD2. CDR3 size: 16 residues. V shed 1 base, J shed 2 bases, and the junction held 3 bases outside the gene matches. Germline CDR1 reads SGHDN; CDR2 reads FVKESK. CDR3: CASSQVAGGLTDTQYF. DNA of the CDR3: TGTGCCAGCAGCCAAGTAGCGGGGGGACTCACAGATACGCAGTATTTT.

With respect to this clone: The sample holds other DNA sequences that translate to the same CDR3. The V and J genes are TRBV7-9 and TRBJ1-1; D is unclear. This CDR3 region has 13 residues. Germline CDR1 is SEHNR and CDR2 is FQNEAQ (reference sequence). The V and J ends lost 3 bases and 0 bases respectively, with 5 bases between them. In DNA form, the CDR3 reads TGTGCCAGCAGCTTTTCCGTGAACACTGAAGCTTTCTTT. This codes for CASSFSVNTEAFF.

There are a few counts of this clone. The chain has TRBV9 and TRBJ2-7; the D gene is possibly TRBD2 (6 bases). The V gene lost 0 bases and the J gene lost 0 bases, with 7 bases spanning the gap. Germline CDR1 SGDLS, CDR2 YYNGEE. CDR3 length: 14 residues. The CDR3 region is CASSVVGGSYEQYF. Written as DNA, the CDR3 is TGTGCCAGCAGCGTAGTGGGGGGCTCCTACGAGCAGTACTTC.

The chain uses TRBV19 and TRBJ2-7; TRBD2 is a possible D gene (6 bases). The V and J ends lost 0 bases and 6 bases respectively, with 21 bases between them. The CDR3 extends over 17 amino acids. The V gene's germline CDR1 is LNHDA and CDR2 SQIVND (reference sequence). CDR3 residues: CASSIDTGGVYDTEQYF. Written as DNA, the CDR3 is TGTGCCAGTAGTATAGATACCGGCGGGGTCTACGATACCGAGCAGTACTTC.

The V call is TRBV5-1, the J call TRBJ1-4, with D possibly matching TRBD1 (5 bases). The CDR3 runs to 17 residues. Germline CDR1 is SGHRS and CDR2 is YFSETQ. Between the trimmed V and J ends, which lost 1 base and 0 bases, there was a span of 13 bases. DNA for the CDR3: TGCGCCAGCAGCTTGCGGGCAGGGCTCGCAACTAATGAAAAACTGTTTTTT. Its translation: CASSLRAGLATNEKLFF.

As regards this clone: It is unclear where the CDR3 begins or ends on the DNA, so no DNA is shown, and the CDR3 is as TCRdb lists it. The rearrangement joins TRBV7-9 to TRBJ1-2; the D segment call TRBD1 is taken from the table without a DNA check. The CDR3 is 14 residues long, ends included. Germline lookup yields CDR1 SEHNR and CDR2 FQNEAQ (reference sequence). This chain's CDR3 is CASSSTVGQGASTF.

This chain joins TRBV4-3 and TRBJ1-6; tentative D call: TRBD1 (6 bases). The ends were cut back, 0 bases at V and 8 bases at J, with 14 bases in the middle. The CDR3 is 16 residues long. Germline lookup yields CDR1 LGHNA and CDR2 YSLEER. The CDR3 DNA is TGCGCCAGCAGCCAAGATGCGGGGGCGAGAGATTCACCCCTCCACTTT. It translates to CASSQDAGARDSPLHF.

This chain connects TRBV3-1 (or the pseudogene TRBV3-2) to TRBJ2-1; 8 positions agree with TRBD1. Germline CDR1 is LGHDT and CDR2 is YNNKEL (reference sequence). This CDR3 spans 16 amino acids. Losses at the gene ends were 1 base for V and 10 bases for J; bases not matched to a gene: 12. The CDR3 bases are TGTGCCAGCAGCCAAGTTGAAGGACAGGGAGTGGGCGAGCAGTTCTTC. Translating gives CASSQVEGQGVGEQFF.

The rearrangement uses TRBV27 and TRBJ1-1, with 9 positions matching TRBD1. Trimming removed 5 bases from V and 4 bases from J; junction bases left unmatched: 2. Per the germline V gene, CDR1 is MNHEY and CDR2 is SMNVEV (reference sequence). The CDR3 contains 13 residues. The CDR3 nucleotides read TGTGCCAGCAGTGAGGACAGGGGCACTGAAGCTTTCTTT. Its translation is CASSEDRGTEAFF.

The genes are TRBV2 and TRBJ2-2; no clear D gene. The CDR3 is 14 amino acids. In germline, CDR1 is SNHLY, CDR2 FYNNEI. Trimming took 8 bases from V and 7 from J, leaving 17 bases between them. CDR3 nucleotides: TGTGCCAGCCAAGAGGCAACTGTGAGCGGGGAGCTGTTTTTT. Its translation: CASQEATVSGELFF. Combining the CDR3 with reference TRBV2 and TRBJ2-2 gives the whole variable domain EPEVTQTPSHQVTQMGQEVILRCVPISNHLYFYWYRQILGQKVEFLVSFYNNEISEKSEIFDDQFSVERPDGSNFTLKIRSTKLEDSAMYFCASQEATVSGELFFGEGSRLTVL.

This sequence joins TRBV11-2 and TRBJ1-5, with 8 positions matching TRBD1. CDR3 length: 13 amino acids. Germline lookup yields CDR1 SGHAT and CDR2 FQNNGV. With 5 bases clipped from V and 4 bases from J, the junction kept 1 base outside the gene matches. The CDR3 is CASSRDRNQPQHF. DNA for the CDR3: TGTGCCAGCAGCCGGGACAGGAATCAGCCCCAGCATTTT.

The V gene is TRBV6-5, the J gene TRBJ2-1; 8 positions match TRBD1. The J segment lost 0 bases and the V segment lost 6 bases, leaving 4 bases of the junction unmatched. The CDR3 totals 15 residues. Looked up from germline, CDR1 is MNHEY and CDR2 is SVGAGI. The CDR3 protein is CASRLDRDSYNEQFF. The DNA of the CDR3 is TGTGCCAGCAGATTGGACAGGGACTCCTACAATGAGCAGTTCTTC.

The genes are TRBV7-8 and TRBJ1-1; 7 bases map to TRBD1. Germline V lookup: CDR1 SGHVS, CDR2 FQNEAQ. CDR3 length: 16 residues. The J segment lost 1 base and the V segment lost 5 bases, leaving 10 bases of the junction unmatched. The CDR3 DNA reads as TGTGCCAGCAGCCCTATGACAGGGAGGTCGAACACTGAAGCTTTCTTT. Residues: CASSPMTGRSNTEAFF.

This chain joins TRBV11-2 and TRBJ2-1; 14 bases are shared with TRBD2. The V segment lost 3 bases and the J segment 9 bases; nucleotides outside the gene matches: 7. The germline CDR1 and CDR2 sequences are SGHAT and FQNNGV. The CDR3 contains 16 residues. The CDR3, as DNA: TGTGCCAGCAGCTTTACCGGGACTAGCGGGAGAGGTGAGCAGTTCTTC. This encodes CASSFTGTSGRGEQFF.

The rearrangement joins TRBV30 to TRBJ1-5; 7 bases align to TRBD1. Germline CDR1 GTSNPN, CDR2 SVGIG (reference sequence). The CDR3 sequence is 15 residues long. The junction had 7 bases not matched to a gene; V was cut back by 0 bases and J by 5 bases. This chain's CDR3 is CAWSVLEGGDQPQHF. The DNA for the CDR3 is TGTGCCTGGAGTGTGCTGGAAGGGGGCGATCAGCCCCAGCATTTT.

V and J are TRBV29-1 and TRBJ2-1, with TRBD2 identical over 10 bases. The CDR3 runs to 13 residues. Trimming at V came to 3 bases and at J to 6 bases, leaving 2 bases not matched to a gene. Per germline, CDR1 SQVTM and CDR2 ANQGSEA. This CDR3 reads CSVEASGGNEQFF. The CDR3 DNA is TGCAGCGTTGAGGCTAGCGGGGGCAATGAGCAGTTCTTC.

The rearrangement uses TRBV21-1 and TRBJ1-5; TRBD1 is the table's D call and was not checked against the DNA. TRBV21-1 is a pseudogene segment. This CDR3 has 17 amino acids. CDR3 DNA sequence: TGTGCCAGCAGCAAGTTCATCCGGGACAGGGGATCTCAGCCCCAGCATTTT. Its translation: CASSKFIRDRGSQPQHF.

The V call is TRBV27, the J call TRBJ2-2, with a possible D match to TRBD2 (5 bases). The CDR3 runs 15 residues. Germline V CDR1 and CDR2: MNHEY, SMNVEV (reference sequence). V lost 2 bases and J lost 4, with 11 bases in between. CDR3 DNA sequence: TGTGCCAGCAGTTTAGGCGGGCGGGCCACCGGGGAGCTGTTTTTT. This gives the protein CASSLGGRATGELFF.

This CDR3 reads CASRSLQAPEGYTF. The CDR3 DNA reads TGTGCCAGCAGATCTTTACAGGCCCCAGAGGGCTACACCTTC. V is TRBV7-8 and J is TRBJ1-2; weak D call: TRBD1 (5 bases). CDR1 is SGHVS and CDR2 is FQNEAQ in the germline V gene. V shed 6 bases and J shed 8 bases, with 19 bases lying between them. The CDR3 has 14 residues.

This chain links TRBV6-2 or TRBV6-3 with TRBJ1-6, with D tentatively TRBD1 (5 bases). Per the germline V gene, CDR1 is MNHEY and CDR2 is SVGEGT. This CDR3 contains 15 residues. Trimming stripped 7 bases from V and 6 bases from J, with 16 bases between. The CDR3, as DNA: TGTGCCAGCAACCCAGGGCGGGCCGGTAATTCACCCCTCCACTTT. This codes for CASNPGRAGNSPLHF.

The chain couples TRBV7-3 to TRBJ2-3; 8 bases map to TRBD2. The CDR3 covers 15 residues. Germline CDR1 SGHTA, CDR2 FQGTGA. V shed 5 bases, J shed 2 bases, and the junction held 6 bases outside the gene matches. DNA of the CDR3: TGTGCCAGCAGCCTTCAAGCGGGAGCCACAGATACGCAGTATTTT. This encodes CASSLQAGATDTQYF. The variable domain in full, completed from reference TRBV7-3 and TRBJ2-3, reads GAGVSQTPSNKVTEKGKYVELRCDPISGHTALYWYRQSLGQGPEFLIYFQGTGAADDSGLPNDRFFAVRPEGSVSTLKIQRTERGDSAVYLCASSLQAGATDTQYFGPGTRLTVL.

This clone was counted only a few times. The chain uses TRBV4-3 and TRBJ1-2; 11 nucleotides agree with TRBD1. This CDR3 region has 17 residues. V gave up 0 bases and J gave up 6 bases; unmatched junction bases: 9. Germline CDR1 and CDR2: LGHNA and YSLEER. The CDR3 sequence: CASSQDSYRDRGDGYTF. The CDR3 DNA reads TGCGCCAGCAGCCAAGACTCCTACCGGGACAGGGGGGATGGCTACACCTTC.

The chain has TRBV27 and TRBJ2-7; TRBD1 aligns across 11 bases. The length of the CDR3 is 17 residues. Germline V gene data show CDR1 as MNHEY and CDR2 as SMNVEV (reference sequence). The J segment lost 4 bases and the V segment lost 8 bases, leaving 16 bases of the junction unmatched. CDR3 region: CASAPGQGDFSLYEQYF. The CDR3 DNA sequence: TGTGCCAGCGCACCGGGACAGGGGGACTTTAGTTTGTACGAGCAGTACTTC.

This rearrangement joins TRBV6-5 to TRBJ2-7; D is possibly TRBD2 (7 bases). The germline V and J ends were trimmed by 0 bases and 4 bases, with 16 bases remaining between them. There are 16 residues in the CDR3. Germline CDR1 reads MNHEY; CDR2 reads SVGAGI. The CDR3 DNA follows: TGTGCCAGCAGTTACTCAGGGGGGGGCAGGGAGTACGAGCAGTACTTC. It is translated as CASSYSGGGREYEQYF.